This T cell receptor beta chain was captured in a study of blood T cell repertoires in COVID-19. The J segment lost 3 bases and the V segment lost 2 bases, leaving 5 bases of the junction unmatched. Per germline, CDR1 MNHEY and CDR2 SMNVEV (reference sequence). This CDR3 has 16 residues. Participant age was roughly 18 to 95 years, and participants resided in 25 or so US areas. Participants were placed into cohorts based on the clinical history they reported. Per the authors' pipeline: Estimated nucleated cell counts came from reference gene primer amplification. Assay used: immunoSEQ multiplex PCR; TCRdb lists only in-frame clones, some missing. V, J and clone size were drawn from that table, and D and trimming were deduced from the DNA. Of about 400,000 clones detected, roughly nine tenths appear once; the ten largest clones hold less than 2%.

The V call is TRBV27, the J call TRBJ2-1; 9 bases fit TRBD2. The sample consisted of PBMCs or T cells enriched from blood (not recorded which). The TCR originated in a woman aged 30 to 39 who had recovered from COVID-19. The chain's CDR3 is CASSLRTSGYYNEQFF. CDR3 coding DNA: TGTGCCAGCAGTTTACGAACTAGCGGGTACTACAATGAGCAGTTCTTC.